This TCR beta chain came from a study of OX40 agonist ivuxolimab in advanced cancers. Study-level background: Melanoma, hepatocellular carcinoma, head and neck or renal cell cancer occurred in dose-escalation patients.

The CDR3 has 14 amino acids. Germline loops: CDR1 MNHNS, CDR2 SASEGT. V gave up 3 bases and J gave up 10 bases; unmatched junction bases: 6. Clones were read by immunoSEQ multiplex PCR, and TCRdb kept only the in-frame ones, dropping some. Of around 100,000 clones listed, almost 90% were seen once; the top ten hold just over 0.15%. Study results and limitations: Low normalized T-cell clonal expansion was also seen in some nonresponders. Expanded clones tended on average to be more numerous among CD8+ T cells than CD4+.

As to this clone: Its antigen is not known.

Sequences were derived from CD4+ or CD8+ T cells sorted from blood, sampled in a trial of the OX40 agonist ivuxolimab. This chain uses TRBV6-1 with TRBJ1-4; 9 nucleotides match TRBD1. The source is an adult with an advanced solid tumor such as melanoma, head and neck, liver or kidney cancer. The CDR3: CASSDRDRARKLFF. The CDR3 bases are TGTGCCAGCAGTGACCGGGACAGGGCGAGAAAACTGTTTTTT.